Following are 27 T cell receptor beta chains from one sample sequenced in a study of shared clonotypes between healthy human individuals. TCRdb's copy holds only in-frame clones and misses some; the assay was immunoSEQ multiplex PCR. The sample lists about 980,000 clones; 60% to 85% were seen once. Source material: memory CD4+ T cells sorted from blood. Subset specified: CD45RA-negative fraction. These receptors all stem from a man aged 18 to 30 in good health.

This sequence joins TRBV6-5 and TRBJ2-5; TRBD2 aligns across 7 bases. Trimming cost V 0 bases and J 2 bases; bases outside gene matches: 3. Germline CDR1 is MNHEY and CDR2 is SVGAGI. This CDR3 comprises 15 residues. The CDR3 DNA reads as TGTGCCAGCAGTTACTCCCTAGCGGCTCAAGAGACCCAGTACTTC. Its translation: CASSYSLAAQETQYF.

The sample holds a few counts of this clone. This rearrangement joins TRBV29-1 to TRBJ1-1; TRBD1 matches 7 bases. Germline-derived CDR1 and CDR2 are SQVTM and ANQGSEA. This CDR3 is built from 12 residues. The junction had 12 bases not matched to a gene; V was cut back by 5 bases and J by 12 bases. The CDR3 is CSVRQGGGMSFF. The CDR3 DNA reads TGCAGCGTTCGACAGGGCGGGGGGATGTCTTTCTTT.

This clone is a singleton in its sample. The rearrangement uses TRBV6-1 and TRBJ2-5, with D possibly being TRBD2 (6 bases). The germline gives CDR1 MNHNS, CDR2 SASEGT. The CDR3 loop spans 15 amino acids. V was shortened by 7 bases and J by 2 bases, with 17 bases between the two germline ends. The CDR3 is CASKARAGPQETQYF. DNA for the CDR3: TGTGCCAGCAAAGCCAGGGCGGGGCCACAAGAGACCCAGTACTTC.

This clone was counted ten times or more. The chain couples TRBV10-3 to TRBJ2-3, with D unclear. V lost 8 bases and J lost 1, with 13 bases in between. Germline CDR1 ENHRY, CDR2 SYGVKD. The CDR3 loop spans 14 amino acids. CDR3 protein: CAIEADWGTDTQYF. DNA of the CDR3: TGTGCCATCGAGGCGGATTGGGGCACAGATACGCAGTATTTT.

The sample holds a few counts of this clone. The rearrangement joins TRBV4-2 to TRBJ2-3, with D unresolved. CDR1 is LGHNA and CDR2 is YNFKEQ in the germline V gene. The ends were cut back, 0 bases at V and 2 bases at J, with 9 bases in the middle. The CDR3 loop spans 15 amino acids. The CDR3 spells CASSQDSPDTDTQYF. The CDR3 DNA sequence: TGTGCCAGCAGCCAAGATTCCCCGGACACAGATACGCAGTATTTT.

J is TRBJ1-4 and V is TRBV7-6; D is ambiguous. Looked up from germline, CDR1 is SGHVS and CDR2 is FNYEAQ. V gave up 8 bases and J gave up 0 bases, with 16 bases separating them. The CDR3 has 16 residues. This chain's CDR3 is CASSLVTGATNEKLFF. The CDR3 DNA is TGTGCCAGCTCATTAGTCACCGGGGCAACTAATGAAAAACTGTTTTTT. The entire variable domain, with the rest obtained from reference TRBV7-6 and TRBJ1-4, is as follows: GAGVSQSPRYKVTKRGQDVALRCDPISGHVSLYWYRQALGQGPEFLTYFNYEAQQDKSGLPNDRFSAERPEGSISTLTIQRTEQRDSAMYRCASSLVTGATNEKLFFGSGTQLSVL.

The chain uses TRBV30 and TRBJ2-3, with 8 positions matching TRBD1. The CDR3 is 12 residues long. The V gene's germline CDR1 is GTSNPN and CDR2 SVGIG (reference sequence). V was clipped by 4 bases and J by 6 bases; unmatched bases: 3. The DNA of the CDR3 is TGTGCCTGGAACAGGGGGAGTGATACGCAGTATTTT. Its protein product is CAWNRGSDTQYF.

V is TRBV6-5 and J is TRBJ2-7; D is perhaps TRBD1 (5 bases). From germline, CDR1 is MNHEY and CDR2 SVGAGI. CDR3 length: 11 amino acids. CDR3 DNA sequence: TGTGCTCGTCCTAAGGGGTACGAGCAGTACTTC. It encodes CARPKGYEQYF.

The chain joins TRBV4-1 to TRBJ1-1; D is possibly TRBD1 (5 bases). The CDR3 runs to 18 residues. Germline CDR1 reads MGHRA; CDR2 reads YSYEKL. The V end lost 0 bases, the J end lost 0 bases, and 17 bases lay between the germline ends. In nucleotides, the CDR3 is TGCGCCAGCAGCCAAGACTCCAGGGCGGTCGGGATGAACACTGAAGCTTTCTTT. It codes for CASSQDSRAVGMNTEAFF.

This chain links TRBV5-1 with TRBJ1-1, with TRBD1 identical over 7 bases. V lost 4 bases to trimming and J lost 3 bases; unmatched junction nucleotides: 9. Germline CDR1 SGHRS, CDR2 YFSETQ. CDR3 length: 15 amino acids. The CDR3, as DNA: TGCGCCAGCAGCCCAAAGACAGGGTCGGACACTGAAGCTTTCTTT. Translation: CASSPKTGSDTEAFF.

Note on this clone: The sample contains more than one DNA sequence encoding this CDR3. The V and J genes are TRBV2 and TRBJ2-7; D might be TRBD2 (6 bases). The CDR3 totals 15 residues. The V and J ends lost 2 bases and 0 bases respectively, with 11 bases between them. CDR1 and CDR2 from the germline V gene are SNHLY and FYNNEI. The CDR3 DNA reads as TGTGCCAGCAGTGAAACCGGGACTGGCTCCTACGAGCAGTACTTC. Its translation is CASSETGTGSYEQYF.

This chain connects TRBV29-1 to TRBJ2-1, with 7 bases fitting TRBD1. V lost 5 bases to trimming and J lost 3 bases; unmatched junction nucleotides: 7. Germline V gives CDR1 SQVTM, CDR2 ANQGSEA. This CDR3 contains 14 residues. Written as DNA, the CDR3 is TGCAGCGTTCCCCCAGGGGGAGACTACAATGAGCAGTTCTTC. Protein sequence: CSVPPGGDYNEQFF.

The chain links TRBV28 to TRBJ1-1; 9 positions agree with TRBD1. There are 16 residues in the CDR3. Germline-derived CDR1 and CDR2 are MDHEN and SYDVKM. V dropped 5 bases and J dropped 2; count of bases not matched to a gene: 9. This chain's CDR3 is CASSLSQGAGNTEAFF. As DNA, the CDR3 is TGTGCCAGCAGTCTGTCACAGGGGGCGGGAAACACTGAAGCTTTCTTT.

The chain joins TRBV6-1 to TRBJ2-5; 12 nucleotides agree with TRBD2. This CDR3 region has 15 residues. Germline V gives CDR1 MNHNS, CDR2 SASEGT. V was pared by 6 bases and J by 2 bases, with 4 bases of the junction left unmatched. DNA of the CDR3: TGTGCCAGCAGACTACTAGCGGGGGGACAAGAGACCCAGTACTTC. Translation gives CASRLLAGGQETQYF.

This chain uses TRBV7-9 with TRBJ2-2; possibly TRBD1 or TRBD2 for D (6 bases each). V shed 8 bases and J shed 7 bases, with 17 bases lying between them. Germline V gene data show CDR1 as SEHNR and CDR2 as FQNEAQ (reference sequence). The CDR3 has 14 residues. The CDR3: CASLERGASGELFF. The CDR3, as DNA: TGTGCCAGCCTTGAGAGGGGGGCCAGCGGGGAGCTGTTTTTT.

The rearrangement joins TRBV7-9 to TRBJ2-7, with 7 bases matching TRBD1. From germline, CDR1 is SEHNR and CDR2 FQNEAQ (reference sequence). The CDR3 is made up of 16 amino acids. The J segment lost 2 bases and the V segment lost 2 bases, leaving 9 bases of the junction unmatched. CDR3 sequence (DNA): TGTGCCAGCAGCTTAAAGTTCGGACAGGATACCTACGAGCAGTACTTC. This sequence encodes CASSLKFGQDTYEQYF.

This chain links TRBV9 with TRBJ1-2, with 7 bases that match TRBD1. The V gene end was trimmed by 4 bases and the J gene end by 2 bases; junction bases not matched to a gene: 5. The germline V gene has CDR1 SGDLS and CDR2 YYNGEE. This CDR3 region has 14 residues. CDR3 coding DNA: TGTGCCAGCAGCCCCCGACAGGGAAACTATGGCTACACCTTC. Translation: CASSPRQGNYGYTF.

The CDR3, as DNA: TGTGCCAGCAGCTTAGAAGGGACAGGGTACGAAAAACTGTTTTTT. It codes for CASSLEGTGYEKLFF. The gene calls are TRBV5-5 and TRBJ1-4, with TRBD1 identical over 9 bases. Germline V CDR1 and CDR2: SGHKS, YYEKEE (reference sequence). The CDR3 consists of 15 residues. The junction had 7 bases not matched to a gene; V was cut back by 2 bases and J by 8 bases.

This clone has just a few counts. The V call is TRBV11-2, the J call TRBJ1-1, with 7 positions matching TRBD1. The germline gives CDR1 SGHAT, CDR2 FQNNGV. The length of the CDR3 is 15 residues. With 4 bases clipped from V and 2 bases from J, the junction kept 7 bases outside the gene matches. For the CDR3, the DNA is TGTGCCAGCAGCTCGAGACAGGGACGTAACACTGAAGCTTTCTTT. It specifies CASSSRQGRNTEAFF. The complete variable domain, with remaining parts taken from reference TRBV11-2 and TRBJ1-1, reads EAGVAQSPRYKIIEKRQSVAFWCNPISGHATLYWYQQILGQGPKLLIQFQNNGVVDDSQLPKDRFSAERLKGVDSTLKIQPAKLEDSAVYLCASSSRQGRNTEAFFGQGTRLTVV.

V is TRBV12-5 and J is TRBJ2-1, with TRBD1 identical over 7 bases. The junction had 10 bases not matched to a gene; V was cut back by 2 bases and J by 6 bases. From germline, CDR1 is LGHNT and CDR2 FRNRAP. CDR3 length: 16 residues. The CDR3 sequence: CASGLSLGQVGNEQFF. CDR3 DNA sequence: TGTGCTAGTGGTTTGTCTCTAGGACAGGTGGGCAATGAGCAGTTCTTC.

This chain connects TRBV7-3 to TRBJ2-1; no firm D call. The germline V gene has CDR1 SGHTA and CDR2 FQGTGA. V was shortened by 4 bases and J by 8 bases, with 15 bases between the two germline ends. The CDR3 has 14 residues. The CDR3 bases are TGTGCCAGCAGCTCTCCGGGCAGTAGGGATGAGCAGTTCTTC. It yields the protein CASSSPGSRDEQFF.

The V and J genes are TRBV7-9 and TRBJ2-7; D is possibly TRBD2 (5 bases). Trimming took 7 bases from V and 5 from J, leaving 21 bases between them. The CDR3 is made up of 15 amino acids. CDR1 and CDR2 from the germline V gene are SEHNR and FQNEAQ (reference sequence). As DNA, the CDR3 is TGTGCCAGCACCCCAGATGGGGAGCTCAACCACGAGCAGTACTTC. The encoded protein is CASTPDGELNHEQYF.

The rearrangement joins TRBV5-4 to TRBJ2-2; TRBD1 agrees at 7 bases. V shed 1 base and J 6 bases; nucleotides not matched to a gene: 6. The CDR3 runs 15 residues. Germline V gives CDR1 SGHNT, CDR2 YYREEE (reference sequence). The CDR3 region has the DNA TGTGCCAGCAGCTTGAGGCAGGGGGATGCCGGGGAGCTGTTTTTT. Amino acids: CASSLRQGDAGELFF. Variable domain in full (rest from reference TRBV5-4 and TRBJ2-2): ETGVTQSPTHLIKTRGQQVTLRCSSQSGHNTVSWYQQALGQGPQFIFQYYREEENGRGNFPPRFSGLQFPNYSSELNVNALELDDSALYLCASSLRQGDAGELFFGEGSRLTVL.

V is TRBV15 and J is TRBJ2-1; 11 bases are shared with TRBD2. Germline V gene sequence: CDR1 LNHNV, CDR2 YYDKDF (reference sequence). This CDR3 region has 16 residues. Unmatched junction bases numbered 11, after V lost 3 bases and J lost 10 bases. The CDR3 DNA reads TGTGCCACCAGCAGCCTGACTAGCGGGACTGGCAAGGAGCAGTTCTTC. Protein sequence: CATSSLTSGTGKEQFF.

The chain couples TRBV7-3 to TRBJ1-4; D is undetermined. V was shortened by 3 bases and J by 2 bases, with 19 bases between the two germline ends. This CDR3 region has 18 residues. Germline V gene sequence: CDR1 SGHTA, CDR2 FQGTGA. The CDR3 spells CASSFARFGVSTNEKLFF. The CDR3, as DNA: TGTGCCAGCAGCTTCGCCCGGTTTGGCGTGAGCACTAATGAAAAACTGTTTTTT.

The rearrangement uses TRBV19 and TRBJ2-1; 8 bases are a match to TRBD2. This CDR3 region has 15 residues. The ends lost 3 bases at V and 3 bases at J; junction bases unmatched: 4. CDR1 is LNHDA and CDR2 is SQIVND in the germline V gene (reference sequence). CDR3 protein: CASSMRGVGYNEQFF. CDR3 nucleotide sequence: TGTGCCAGTAGTATGCGGGGGGTCGGCTACAATGAGCAGTTCTTC. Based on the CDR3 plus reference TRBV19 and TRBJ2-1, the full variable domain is DGGITQSPKYLFRKEGQNVTLSCEQNLNHDAMYWYRQDPGQGLRLIYYSQIVNDFQKGDIAEGYSVSREKKESFPLTVTSAQKNPTAFYLCASSMRGVGYNEQFFGPGTRLTVL.

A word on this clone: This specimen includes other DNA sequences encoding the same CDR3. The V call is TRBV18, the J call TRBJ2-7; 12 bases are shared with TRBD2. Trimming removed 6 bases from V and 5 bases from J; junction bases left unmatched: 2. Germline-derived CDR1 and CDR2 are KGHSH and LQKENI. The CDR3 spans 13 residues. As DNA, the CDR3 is TGTGCCAGCTCCCGACTAGCGGGAGACGAGCAGTACTTC. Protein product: CASSRLAGDEQYF.